This T cell receptor beta chain comes out of a study of blood T cell repertoires in COVID-19. The method was immunoSEQ multiplex PCR; TCRdb's version includes in-frame clones alone and lacks a portion of them. The sample holds roughly 62,000 clones; approximately 83% are singletons and the top ten take roughly a tenth. Germline loops: CDR1 ENHRY, CDR2 SYGVKD. Trimming stripped 3 bases from V and 1 base from J, with 9 bases between. The length of the CDR3 is 14 residues. The V and J genes are TRBV10-3 and TRBJ1-1, with D hard to call. Input material: peripheral blood. The source of this sequence is a man older than 75 with COVID-19, enrolled during active disease. The CDR3 region has the DNA TGTGCCATCAGTGATACACTACGGAACACTGAAGCTTTCTTT. This encodes CAISDTLRNTEAFF.